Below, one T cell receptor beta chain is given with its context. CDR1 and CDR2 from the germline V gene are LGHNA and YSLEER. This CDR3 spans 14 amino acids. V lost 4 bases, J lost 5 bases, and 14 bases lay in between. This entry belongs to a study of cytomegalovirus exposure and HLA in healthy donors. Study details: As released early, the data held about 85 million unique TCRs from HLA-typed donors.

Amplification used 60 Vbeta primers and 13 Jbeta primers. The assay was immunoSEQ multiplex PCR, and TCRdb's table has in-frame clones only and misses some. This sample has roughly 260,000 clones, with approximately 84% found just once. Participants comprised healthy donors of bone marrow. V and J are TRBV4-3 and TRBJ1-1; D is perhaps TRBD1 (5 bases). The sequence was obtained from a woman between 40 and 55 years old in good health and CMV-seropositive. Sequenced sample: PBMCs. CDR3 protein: CASSRQRADTEAFF. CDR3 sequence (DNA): TGCGCCAGCAGCCGACAGCGGGCGGATACTGAAGCTTTCTTT.